Presented here are 15 T cell receptor beta chains from one specimen sequenced in a study of cytomegalovirus exposure and HLA in healthy donors. Primers for the PCR totalled 60 Vbeta and 13 Jbeta. The method was immunoSEQ multiplex PCR; TCRdb's version includes in-frame clones alone and lacks a portion of them. The table has some 170,000 clones, 75% to 90% seen once. Sequenced: PBMCs. The receptors were gathered from a man aged 30 to 39 in good health and CMV-seronegative.

The rearrangement links TRBV5-1 to TRBJ2-1; perhaps TRBD2 as D (5 bases). The CDR3 loop spans 17 amino acids. CDR1 is SGHRS, CDR2 YFSETQ, per germline. The V end lost 4 bases, the J end lost 0 bases, and 17 bases lay between the germline ends. The CDR3 region is CASSHPAGRSSYNEQFF. The CDR3 region has the DNA TGCGCCAGCAGCCATCCCGCGGGCAGAAGCTCCTACAATGAGCAGTTCTTC.

CDR3: CASSPSDLGTNEKLFF. In nucleotides, the CDR3 is TGCGCCAGCAGCCCCTCGGACTTGGGCACTAATGAAAAACTGTTTTTT. The V and J genes are TRBV5-1 and TRBJ1-4; D is ambiguous. Germline V gene sequence: CDR1 SGHRS, CDR2 YFSETQ. CDR3 length: 16 residues. Trimming stripped 4 bases from V and 2 bases from J, with 15 bases between.

J is TRBJ2-3 and V is TRBV4-3, with 8 bases lining up with TRBD2. The CDR3 has 16 residues. Germline lookup yields CDR1 LGHNA and CDR2 YSLEER. V gave up 5 bases and J gave up 3 bases; unmatched junction bases: 10. The CDR3 DNA sequence: TGCGCCAGCAGCGAGGGACTAGACGCGCGGACAGATACGCAGTATTTT. Translating gives CASSEGLDARTDTQYF.

This clone occurred a few times. J is TRBJ2-7 and V is TRBV10-3, with 12 bases matching TRBD2. The germline CDR1 and CDR2 sequences are ENHRY and SYGVKD. The CDR3 extends over 16 amino acids. V dropped 6 bases and J dropped 1; count of bases not matched to a gene: 7. The CDR3 loop is CAISPPTSGRSYEQYF. CDR3 DNA: TGTGCCATCAGCCCGCCAACTAGCGGGAGGTCCTACGAGCAGTACTTC.

V gene TRBV6-4 combines with J gene TRBJ2-3; TRBD1 aligns across 8 bases. With 3 bases clipped from V and 5 bases from J, the junction kept 4 bases outside the gene matches. CDR3 size: 14 residues. Germline CDR1 MRHNA, CDR2 SNTAGT. The CDR3 bases are TGTGCCAGCAGTGAGGTCGGGACAGGAGATACGCAGTATTTT. Translation: CASSEVGTGDTQYF.

This clone was detected a few times. The J gene is TRBJ2-3, the V gene TRBV13; unclear D gene. CDR3 size: 9 residues. V was cut by 4 bases and J by 11 bases, with 4 bases left in between. CDR1 and CDR2 from the germline V gene are PRHDT and FYEKMQ (reference sequence). As DNA, the CDR3 is TGTGCCAGCAGCTCCCGGCAGTATTTT. Its translation is CASSSRQYF.

CDR3 coding DNA: TGTGCCAGCAGTCAATCAGGGATTGACTATGGCTACACCTTC. Protein sequence: CASSQSGIDYGYTF. The V and J genes are TRBV27 and TRBJ1-2; maybe TRBD1 (5 bases). V lost 5 bases and J 3 bases, leaving 13 bases between the germline ends. Germline V gene sequence: CDR1 MNHEY, CDR2 SMNVEV (reference sequence). The CDR3 contains 14 residues.

This chain joins TRBV5-4 and TRBJ1-6; D is undetermined. CDR1 SGHNT and CDR2 YYREEE come from the germline V gene (reference sequence). V was pared by 0 bases and J by 15 bases, with 13 bases between. The CDR3 totals 13 residues. The CDR3 coding sequence is TGTGCCAGCAGCTTGGATAGAGTCTCGGGCCTCCACTTT. This sequence encodes CASSLDRVSGLHF.

This clone showed up just a few times. J is TRBJ1-5 and V is TRBV28, with a tentative D call TRBD1 (6 bases). Germline CDR1 is MDHEN and CDR2 is SYDVKM. The CDR3 loop spans 15 amino acids. V was shortened by 2 bases and J by 1 base, with 9 bases between the two germline ends. CDR3 DNA sequence: TGTGCCAGCAGTTTACTACAGGGAAGCAATCAGCCCCAGCATTTT. Protein product: CASSLLQGSNQPQHF. Full variable domain (outside the CDR3, taken from reference TRBV28 and TRBJ1-5): DVKVTQSSRYLVKRTGEKVFLECVQDMDHENMFWYRQDPGLGLRLIYFSYDVKMKEKGDIPEGYSVSREKKERFSLILESASTNQTSMYLCASSLLQGSNQPQHFGDGTRLSIL.

The V and J genes are TRBV10-3 and TRBJ1-2; 8 bases fit TRBD1. The J segment lost 7 bases and the V segment lost 10 bases, leaving 11 bases of the junction unmatched. In germline, CDR1 is ENHRY, CDR2 SYGVKD. The CDR3 has 13 amino acids. CDR3 residues: CATLGQGGSGYTF. CDR3 in DNA: TGTGCCACCTTAGGACAGGGAGGGAGTGGCTACACCTTC.

The chain recombines TRBV7-3 with TRBJ1-1, with TRBD1 as a possible D gene (5 bases). Trimming took 5 bases from V and 4 from J, leaving 11 bases between them. Germline V gene sequence: CDR1 SGHTA, CDR2 FQGTGA. This CDR3 spans 13 amino acids. CDR3 amino acids: CASSIIRGTEAFF. DNA of the CDR3: TGTGCCAGCAGCATTATAAGGGGCACTGAAGCTTTCTTT.

CDR3 sequence (DNA): TGTGCCAGCAGTTTCGGACTAGCGGGAGGAGAGGTCGCGACGCAGTATTTT. Residues: CASSFGLAGGEVATQYF. This chain links TRBV28 with TRBJ2-3, with 14 bases identical to TRBD2. J lost 9 bases, V lost 3 bases, and 11 bases had no gene match. There are 17 residues in the CDR3. CDR1 is MDHEN and CDR2 is SYDVKM in the germline V gene.

The chain recombines TRBV14 with TRBJ2-7, with 9 bases identical to TRBD2. Germline V CDR1 and CDR2: SGHDN, FVKESK. V dropped 6 bases and J dropped 7; count of bases not matched to a gene: 16. The CDR3 consists of 16 residues. The CDR3: CASSQRGVAGEEEQYF. As DNA, the CDR3 is TGTGCCAGCAGTCAAAGGGGGGTAGCGGGAGAGGAGGAGCAGTACTTC.

V gene TRBV7-9 combines with J gene TRBJ2-2; D is perhaps TRBD1 (6 bases). V lost 6 bases and J 3 bases, leaving 8 bases between the germline ends. The CDR3 extends over 13 amino acids. Germline loops: CDR1 SEHNR, CDR2 FQNEAQ (reference sequence). CDR3 in amino acids: CASSYRDTGELFF. The CDR3, as DNA: TGTGCCAGCAGTTACAGGGACACCGGGGAGCTGTTTTTT.

V usage is TRBV7-6 and J usage is TRBJ2-2; D gene uncertain. V was clipped by 3 bases and J by 0 bases, with 11 bases between them. This CDR3 contains 16 residues. In germline, CDR1 is SGHVS, CDR2 FNYEAQ. The CDR3 coding sequence is TGTGCCAGCAGCTTTTATGGCAGTACGAACACCGGGGAGCTGTTTTTT. This sequence encodes CASSFYGSTNTGELFF.